This T cell receptor (beta chain) was identified in a study of immune cell composition in non-small cell lung cancer. Assay used: immunoSEQ multiplex PCR; TCRdb lists only in-frame clones, some missing. This table has 14,000 to 15,000 clones, around 69% appearing once. About this clone itself: Its target is not known.

CDR3 length: 13 amino acids. Trimming stripped 6 bases from V and 6 bases from J, with 14 bases between. The germline V gene encodes CDR1 MDHEN and CDR2 SYDVKM. Study findings and constraints: Overall clonality, unlike maximal tumour-associated clone frequency, did not predict TIL reactivity. Tumour-reactive clones were not shown to match dominant in vivo tumour clones. Around 75% of squamous and about 30% of adenocarcinoma cases had tumour-associated clones >0.5%. Lung adenocarcinomas had lower top 10 clone scores and clonality than squamous tumours.

Sequenced input: lung tumor tissue. The sequence was obtained from a human donor with non-small cell lung cancer. The chain couples TRBV28 to TRBJ1-1; D uncertain. CDR3 amino acids: CASRYEVAPEAFF. The CDR3 nucleotides read TGTGCCAGCAGGTATGAAGTAGCCCCTGAAGCTTTCTTT.